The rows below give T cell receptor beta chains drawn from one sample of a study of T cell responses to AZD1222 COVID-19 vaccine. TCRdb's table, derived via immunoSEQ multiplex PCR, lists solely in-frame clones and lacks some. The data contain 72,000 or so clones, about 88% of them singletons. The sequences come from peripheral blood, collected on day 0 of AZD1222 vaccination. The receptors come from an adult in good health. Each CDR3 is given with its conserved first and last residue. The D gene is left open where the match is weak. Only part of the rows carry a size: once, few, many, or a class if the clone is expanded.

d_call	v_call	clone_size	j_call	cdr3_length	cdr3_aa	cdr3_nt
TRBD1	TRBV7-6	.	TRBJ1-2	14	CASSLDRTGAGYTF	TGTGCCAGCAGCTTAGACAGGACAGGGGCTGGCTACACCTTC
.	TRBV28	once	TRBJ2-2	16	CASSQGSVANTGELFF	TGTGCCAGCAGCCAAGGCAGCGTCGCGAACACCGGGGAGCTGTTTTTT
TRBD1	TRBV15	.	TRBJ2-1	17	CATSRALLRDRGYEQFF	TGTGCCACCAGCAGAGCCCTACTCCGGGACAGGGGATATGAGCAGTTCTTC
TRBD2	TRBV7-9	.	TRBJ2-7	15	CASSISGGTSYEQYF	TGTGCCAGCAGCATTAGCGGGGGGACCTCCTACGAGCAGTACTTC
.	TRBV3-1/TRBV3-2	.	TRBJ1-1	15	CASSRLDRSGTEAFF	TGTGCCAGCAGCCGACTAGACAGGTCTGGAACTGAAGCTTTCTTT
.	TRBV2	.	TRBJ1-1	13	CASKSWEDTEAFF	TGTGCCAGCAAGTCATGGGAAGACACTGAAGCTTTCTTT
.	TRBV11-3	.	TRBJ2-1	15	CASSLYRAVNNEQFF	TGTGCCAGCAGCTTATACAGGGCGGTTAACAATGAGCAGTTCTTC
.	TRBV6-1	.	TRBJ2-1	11	CASSDDNEQFF	TGTGCCAGCAGTGACGACAATGAGCAGTTCTTC
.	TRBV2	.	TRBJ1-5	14	CASGRGVSNQPQHF	TGTGCCAGCGGGAGGGGGGTTAGCAATCAGCCCCAGCATTTT
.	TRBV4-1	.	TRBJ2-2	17	CASSQEIAGGRVGELFF	TGCGCCAGCAGCCAAGAAATCGCCGGGGGGCGAGTCGGGGAGCTGTTTTTT
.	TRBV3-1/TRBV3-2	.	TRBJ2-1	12	CASSQVSNEQFF	TGTGCCAGCAGCCAAGTGTCGAATGAGCAGTTCTTC
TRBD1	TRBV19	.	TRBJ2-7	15	CASSIQQGALYEQYF	TGTGCCAGTAGTATACAACAGGGGGCTCTCTACGAGCAGTACTTC
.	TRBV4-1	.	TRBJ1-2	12	CASSQEGYGYTF	TGCGCCAGCAGCCAAGAGGGCTATGGCTACACCTTC
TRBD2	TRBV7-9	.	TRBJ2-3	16	CASSRTSGVSTDTQYF	TGTGCCAGCAGCCGAACTAGCGGGGTTAGCACAGATACGCAGTATTTT